This T cell receptor (beta chain) is from a study of T cells in Graves' hyperthyroidism and ophthalmopathy. The definition of stable Graves' hyperthyroidism was no ophthalmopathy progression within 18 months. Lactation, pregnancy, other autoimmune disease or uncontrolled infection led to exclusion of patients. Amplified TCR beta CDR3 regions came from RNA transcripts. Initially, a first-round RT-PCR of the TCR CDR3 employed the HTBI primer set. TCRdb ran MiXCR on the multiplex PCR reads and lists one entry per CDR3 protein. Of around 520,000 distinct CDR3 sequences in the sample, 13% to 15% are singletons; the top ten hold approximately 15%. The CDR3 is made up of 15 amino acids. The V gene's germline CDR1 is SGHRS and CDR2 YFSETQ. The junction had 5 bases not matched to a gene; V was cut back by 3 bases and J by 7 bases. This clonotype was found many times.

The receptor was derived from a woman aged 35 to 49 with Graves' hyperthyroidism. Input material: blood. The chain uses TRBV5-1 and TRBJ2-1; 12 bases fit TRBD2. This CDR3 reads CASSSTSGSRNEQFF. The CDR3 bases are TGCGCCAGCAGCTCGACTAGCGGGAGCCGAAATGAGCAGTTCTTC.